The entry that follows covers one T cell receptor (beta chain) sequence. Its specificity is not known. Treatment of the sample: AdE1-LMPpoly-expanded autologous EBV-specific T-cell therapy followed by anti-PD-1 nivolumab. Germline CDR1 SGDLS, CDR2 YYNGEE. This CDR3 spans 15 amino acids. V was pared by 3 bases and J by 6 bases, with 16 bases between. These data come from a study of EBV T-cell therapy then PD-1 blockade in nasopharyngeal carcinoma. Clones were sequenced by immunoSEQ multiplex PCR, and TCRdb holds only the in-frame ones, with some missing. Found here are roughly 20,000 clones, roughly 84% of them singletons; the top ten hold more than 25%.

This sequence was found in a middle-aged man with nasopharyngeal carcinoma. Sequenced here: CD8+ T cells from blood, sampled between days 25 and 35 from a patient whose treatment included autologous EBV-specific T cells and nivolumab. The J gene is TRBJ1-3, the V gene TRBV9; no firm D call. The CDR3 region has the DNA TGTGCCAGCAGCGGGGGTTGGGAAGGGAAAAACACCATATATTTT. Its translation is CASSGGWEGKNTIYF.